A single sample gave rise to the 15 T cell receptor beta chains below, sequenced in a study of CD8+CD57+ T cells in acquired aplastic anemia. The sequenced patients had an expansion of CD8+CD57+ cells seen by flow cytometry. TCR beta VDJ combinations and CDR3 sequences were profiled from genomic DNA. TCRdb itself ran the reads through MiXCR, one entry per CDR3 protein. The sample records a few hundred thousand distinct CDR3 sequences, around three fifths being singletons. The sequencing input was sorted CD4+, CD8+, or CD8+CD57+ T cells (not recorded which) from PBMCs. All receptors come from a human donor with aplastic anemia.

A few counts support this clonotype. This chain links TRBV29-1 with TRBJ2-1; D is ambiguous. The CDR3 has 12 amino acids. Germline assignment: CDR1 SQVTM and CDR2 ANQGSEA. V was shortened by 4 bases and J by 7 bases, with 11 bases between the two germline ends. CDR3 region: CSVVKGGNEQFF. The CDR3 coding sequence is TGCAGCGTTGTGAAGGGTGGGAATGAGCAGTTCTTC.

This chain uses TRBV6-5 with TRBJ1-1, with a tentative D call TRBD1 (5 bases). Germline V gives CDR1 MNHEY, CDR2 SVGAGI. With 5 bases removed from V and 5 bases from J, the gap between germline ends came to 9 bases. CDR3 length: 12 residues. The CDR3 coding sequence is TGTGCCAGCAGTCACGCAGGGACTGAAGCTTTCTTT. Translated, it gives CASSHAGTEAFF.

The V gene is TRBV5-4, the J gene TRBJ2-7; 11 bases are a match to TRBD2. CDR3 length: 15 amino acids. CDR1 and CDR2 (germline): SGHNT, YYREEE (reference sequence). V gave up 4 bases and J gave up 3 bases; unmatched junction bases: 6. CDR3 bases: TGTGCCAGCAGCATCGGGACTAGCGGTAACTACGAGCAGTACTTC. Translating it yields CASSIGTSGNYEQYF.

This clonotype was counted only a few times. CDR3 coding DNA: TGCAGTGCCCTCGCAGGACGTCAGCCCCAGCATTTT. Translating gives CSALAGRQPQHF. The rearrangement links TRBV20-1 to TRBJ1-5; D remains unclear. Trimming shortened V by 6 bases and J by 6 bases, and 12 bases separated the two germline ends. CDR1 DFQATT and CDR2 SNEGSKA come from the germline V gene (reference sequence). This CDR3 region has 12 residues.

This clonotype occurred many times. V usage is TRBV20-1 and J usage is TRBJ1-1; D is undetermined. V was shortened by 0 bases and J by 3 bases, with 2 bases between the two germline ends. The CDR3 runs to 11 residues. In germline, CDR1 is DFQATT, CDR2 SNEGSKA (reference sequence). Here the CDR3 reads CSAREHTEAFF. The CDR3 coding sequence is TGCAGTGCTAGAGAGCACACTGAAGCTTTCTTT.

Of note for this clonotype: Given a much more abundant clone one base away, this may be a read error. V is TRBV7-3 and J is TRBJ2-5; the D is unclear. Germline assignment: CDR1 SGHTA and CDR2 FQGTGA. The germline V and J ends were trimmed by 4 bases and 7 bases, with 7 bases remaining between them. The CDR3 has 11 residues. The chain's CDR3 is CASSSPGTQYF. The DNA for the CDR3 is TGTGCCAGCAGCTCTCCCGGGACCCAGTACTTC.

This clonotype was detected only once. This chain links TRBV29-1 with TRBJ1-5; 8 nucleotides match TRBD1. CDR1 SQVTM and CDR2 ANQGSEA come from the germline V gene. The CDR3 is made up of 13 amino acids. Trimming at V came to 7 bases and at J to 7 bases, leaving 9 bases not matched to a gene. The CDR3 DNA reads as TGCAGCGCCCTATCAGGGGGCTTGCAGCCCCAGCATTTT. Translation gives CSALSGGLQPQHF.

V usage is TRBV5-1 and J usage is TRBJ1-6; D perhaps matches TRBD1 (6 bases). Trimming removed 4 bases from V and 0 bases from J, with 17 bases in between. The V gene's germline CDR1 is SGHRS and CDR2 YFSETQ. The CDR3 runs 18 residues. The CDR3 coding sequence is TGCGCCAGCAGCCCAACACAGGGCCTTAGCTCCTATAATTCACCCCTCCACTTT. Its protein product is CASSPTQGLSSYNSPLHF.

This rearrangement joins TRBV10-3 to TRBJ2-5, with 8 bases identical to TRBD2. With V trimmed by 3 bases and J by 5 bases, 5 bases remained unmatched. The CDR3 is 14 amino acids. CDR1 is ENHRY, CDR2 SYGVKD, per germline. The CDR3 bases are TGTGCCATCAGTGAAAGCGGGAGTGGGGAGACCCAGTACTTC. Translating gives CAISESGSGETQYF.

About this clonotype itself: The conserved closing phenylalanine or tryptophan is absent in this CDR3, likely reflecting a read error. This chain joins TRBV24-1 and TRBJ2-1; no reliable D call. The V end lost 4 bases, the J end lost 6 bases, and 12 bases lay between the germline ends. CDR3 length equals 14 residues. CDR1 KGHDR and CDR2 SFDVKD come from the germline V gene. The CDR3 loop reads CATSDTRATNEQFS. In nucleotides, the CDR3 is TGTGCCACCAGTGACACCAGAGCCACCAATGAGCAGTTCTCC.

This clonotype was observed at least ten times. This chain uses TRBV6-2 or TRBV6-3 with TRBJ1-2; 10 bases are shared with TRBD1. Germline CDR1 and CDR2: MNHEY and SVGEGT. This CDR3 region has 15 residues. After removal of 8 bases from V and 4 bases from J, the junction contained 10 bases not matched to a gene. CDR3 loop: CASLTTTGGSYGYTF. The CDR3 DNA follows: TGTGCCAGCCTAACCACGACAGGGGGCAGCTATGGCTACACCTTC.

V and J are TRBV7-2 and TRBJ1-4, with D perhaps matching TRBD1 (6 bases). This CDR3 is built from 15 residues. Germline V gives CDR1 SGHTA, CDR2 FQGNSA. V lost 5 bases to trimming and J lost 8 bases, with 18 bases between them. This chain's CDR3 is CASSAQVGAGEKLFF. The CDR3 nucleotides are TGTGCCAGCAGCGCTCAGGTGGGGGCCGGGGAAAAACTGTTTTTT.

The chain recombines TRBV6-1 with TRBJ2-7; a weak D match, TRBD1 (6 bases). The ends were cut back, 8 bases at V and 3 bases at J, with 11 bases in the middle. This CDR3 comprises 12 residues. Germline V CDR1 and CDR2: MNHNS, SASEGT. CDR3: CASLRGLYEQYF. The DNA for the CDR3 is TGTGCCAGCCTCAGGGGTCTCTACGAGCAGTACTTC.

The rearrangement joins TRBV20-1 to TRBJ2-1, with D unclear. V was cut by 3 bases and J by 3 bases, with 3 bases left in between. CDR1 is DFQATT, CDR2 SNEGSKA, per germline (reference sequence). The CDR3 contains 11 residues. DNA of the CDR3: TGCAGTGCTAGCCGCTACAATGAGCAGTTCTTC. Residues: CSASRYNEQFF.

Only one count was recorded for this clonotype. This rearrangement joins TRBV25-1 to TRBJ1-2, with unresolved D. V was clipped by 4 bases and J by 6 bases, with 15 bases between them. The CDR3 is made up of 14 amino acids. Looked up from germline, CDR1 is MGHDK and CDR2 is SYGVNS. The CDR3 protein is CASSAVSVSDGYTF. Here the CDR3 DNA reads TGTGCCAGCAGTGCGGTTAGCGTAAGCGATGGCTACACCTTC.